These 23 T cell receptor beta chains were sequenced from one sample in a study of human T cells and chemical hapten exposure. As to time point: pre-sensitization, week 0. As to treatment: therapeutic diphenylcyclopropenone sensitization with weekly scalp DPC. MiXCR, applied by TCRdb to the RACE reads, yields one record per CDR3 protein. The sample contains about 380,000 distinct CDR3 sequences, around 5.5% of which appear only once. The sequenced sample was whole blood, obtained in connection with sensitization to the hapten diphenylcyclopropenone (DPC). These TCRs come from a woman aged 45-65 years with alopecia areata. Some clones in this sample may be carry-over from other donors' samples.

This chain joins TRBV20-1 and TRBJ1-3, with 7 bases identical to TRBD1. This CDR3 has 15 amino acids. Germline lookup yields CDR1 DFQATT and CDR2 SNEGSKA (reference sequence). Trimming removed 0 bases from V and 2 bases from J; junction bases left unmatched: 4. CDR3 nucleotide sequence: TGCAGTGCTAGAGATCCCAGGGGGGCTGGAAACACCATATATTTT. Protein product: CSARDPRGAGNTIYF.

This clonotype appeared many times. The chain links TRBV14 to TRBJ1-1; unclear D gene. The ends were cut back, 2 bases at V and 2 bases at J, with 9 bases in the middle. Germline CDR1 and CDR2: SGHDN and FVKESK. The CDR3 sequence is 14 residues long. This CDR3 reads CASSQMRGNTEAFF. In DNA form, the CDR3 reads TGTGCCAGCAGCCAAATGAGAGGTAACACTGAAGCTTTCTTT.

The table lists this clonotype with a few counts. V and J are TRBV20-1 and TRBJ2-1; a weak D match, TRBD2 (5 bases). Trimming took 5 bases from V and 9 from J, leaving 20 bases between them. CDR1 DFQATT and CDR2 SNEGSKA come from the germline V gene (reference sequence). CDR3 length equals 14 residues. This CDR3 reads CSAREASSSAEQFF. The CDR3, as DNA: TGCAGTGCTCGGGAAGCAAGTTCATCCGCTGAGCAGTTCTTC.

The table lists this clonotype with a few counts. The chain joins TRBV30 to TRBJ2-4; 7 bases map to TRBD2. The CDR3 has 12 residues. Germline V gives CDR1 GTSNPN, CDR2 SVGIG (reference sequence). The CDR3 bases are TGTGCTGGGGAGGGAGCCAAAAACATTCAGTACTTC. Protein product: CAGEGAKNIQYF.

This clonotype was recorded many times. This sequence joins TRBV9 and TRBJ1-2, with 9 bases that match TRBD1. Germline V CDR1 and CDR2: SGDLS, YYNGEE. This CDR3 region has 15 residues. The ends lost 3 bases at V and 4 bases at J; junction bases unmatched: 7. DNA of the CDR3: TGTGCCAGCAGCGCCCCAACAGGGGGCGGCTATGGCTACACCTTC. This codes for CASSAPTGGGYGYTF.

This clonotype has ten or more counts. CDR3 DNA sequence: TGTGCCAGCAGTCCCCTCCTAGGGACCCAGTACTTC. This codes for CASSPLLGTQYF. The chain combines TRBV28 with TRBJ2-5, with D unresolved. This CDR3 region has 12 residues. CDR1 and CDR2 from the germline V gene are MDHEN and SYDVKM. V was cut by 5 bases and J by 7 bases, with 11 bases left in between.

This clonotype was recorded at least ten times. V is TRBV12-3 or TRBV12-4 and J is TRBJ2-1; no clear D gene. The V and J ends lost 2 bases and 10 bases respectively, with 18 bases between them. The CDR3 extends over 15 amino acids. CDR3 DNA: TGTGCCAGCAGTTTAACGCGAGTAGGGTCCGGAGAGCAGTTCTTC. Its translation is CASSLTRVGSGEQFF.

V usage is TRBV7-2 and J usage is TRBJ1-4; TRBD1 might be the D (5 bases). The CDR3 runs 13 residues. Looked up from germline, CDR1 is SGHTA and CDR2 is FQGNSA. V was pared by 5 bases and J by 8 bases, with 12 bases between. The CDR3 sequence is CASSRDGAEKLFF. For the CDR3, the DNA is TGTGCCAGCAGCCGGGACGGTGCCGAAAAACTGTTTTTT.

This clonotype appeared many times. This rearrangement joins TRBV29-1 to TRBJ2-5, with D perhaps matching TRBD1 (7 bases). Trimming left V 3 bases short and J 5 bases short, with 16 bases between. The CDR3 loop spans 14 amino acids. CDR1 SQVTM and CDR2 ANQGSEA come from the germline V gene. In DNA form, the CDR3 reads TGCAGCGTTGAGCCAGGGGGGATCGGGGAGACCCAGTACTTC. Its protein is CSVEPGGIGETQYF.

This clonotype has at least ten counts. This rearrangement joins TRBV12-3 or TRBV12-4 to TRBJ1-2, with TRBD1 as a possible D gene (6 bases). V was clipped by 1 base and J by 8 bases, with 11 bases between them. CDR3 length: 13 residues. CDR3 nucleotide sequence: TGTGCCAGCAGTTTAGAGGGGGAAGGGGGCTACACCTTC. As protein: CASSLEGEGGYTF.

In this sample, this clonotype turned up many times. The V gene is TRBV7-6, the J gene TRBJ2-3, with a possible D match to TRBD1 (5 bases). Germline V gene sequence: CDR1 SGHVS, CDR2 FNYEAQ. Trimming shortened V by 5 bases and J by 2 bases, and 14 bases separated the two germline ends. The CDR3 runs to 15 residues. The CDR3 is CASSNRIPPTDTQYF. The CDR3 DNA follows: TGTGCCAGCAGCAACAGGATTCCCCCCACAGATACGCAGTATTTT.

This clonotype was counted at least ten times. The rearrangement links TRBV29-1 to TRBJ1-1; TRBD1 agrees at 9 bases. The ends lost 0 bases at V and 7 bases at J; junction bases unmatched: 3. CDR1 is SQVTM and CDR2 is ANQGSEA in the germline V gene. CDR3 length: 13 residues. The CDR3 nucleotides are TGCAGCGTTGAAGATGGGGGACAGGGTGAAGCTTTCTTT. Encoded protein: CSVEDGGQGEAFF.

This clonotype was found a few times. The chain recombines TRBV12-3 or TRBV12-4 with TRBJ1-2; D remains ambiguous. V lost 5 bases, J lost 6 bases, and 16 bases lay in between. This CDR3 is built from 14 residues. The chain's CDR3 is CASSISATPHGYTF. As DNA, the CDR3 is TGTGCCAGCAGTATAAGTGCCACTCCCCATGGCTACACCTTC.

In its sample, this clonotype was seen many times. The chain is built from TRBV18 and TRBJ1-1, with 8 bases matching TRBD1. V lost 0 bases, J lost 0 bases, and 12 bases stayed unmatched. The CDR3 length is 19 residues. The germline V gene encodes CDR1 KGHSH and CDR2 LQKENI. DNA for the CDR3: TGTGCCAGCTCACCACCAGACAGGGGCCCGTCCCCGATGAACACTGAAGCTTTCTTT. This encodes CASSPPDRGPSPMNTEAFF.

This clonotype came up many times. The V gene is TRBV28, the J gene TRBJ2-3, with D unclear. CDR1 and CDR2 (germline): MDHEN, SYDVKM. The CDR3 contains 14 residues. V lost 7 bases and J lost 2, with 13 bases in between. The CDR3 DNA reads TGTGCCAGCAAAGTAGGATCGGTCACAGATACGCAGTATTTT. This gives the protein CASKVGSVTDTQYF.

This clonotype was observed many times. The chain uses TRBV12-3 or TRBV12-4 and TRBJ2-7; D gene unclear. CDR3 size: 14 residues. The V and J ends lost 2 bases and 1 base respectively, with 9 bases between them. CDR3 bases: TGTGCCAGCAGTTTAATCACCAGTTCCTACGAGCAGTACTTC. Protein: CASSLITSSYEQYF.

The chain employs TRBV6-5 and TRBJ1-1, with D unresolved. The CDR3 loop spans 12 amino acids. Trimming stripped 6 bases from V and 6 bases from J, with 11 bases between. CDR1 and CDR2 (germline): MNHEY, SVGAGI. In DNA, the CDR3 is TGTGCCAGCAGCGAGGGAATTTCTGAAGCTTTCTTT. This translates into CASSEGISEAFF.

This clonotype occurred many times. The rearrangement joins TRBV6-5 to TRBJ2-3; a weak D match, TRBD1 (6 bases). CDR1 and CDR2 from the germline V gene are MNHEY and SVGAGI. The V gene lost 0 bases and the J gene lost 0 bases, with 13 bases spanning the gap. The CDR3 contains 17 residues. CDR3 residues: CASSYSHGGLSTDTQYF. CDR3 nucleotides: TGTGCCAGCAGTTACTCCCATGGGGGCCTGAGCACAGATACGCAGTATTTT.

As concerns this clonotype: Being one base from a much bigger clone, this may be a read error. The chain has TRBV2 and TRBJ1-1, with 8 bases lining up with TRBD1. The CDR3 has 15 residues. CDR1 and CDR2 from the germline V gene are SNHLY and FYNNEI. CDR3 DNA sequence: TGTGCCAACAGTGGACAGGGTACCGGGGACACTGAAGCTTTCTTT. This codes for CANSGQGTGDTEAFF. Full variable domain (missing parts from reference TRBV2 and TRBJ1-1): EPEVTQTPSHQVTQMGQEVILRCVPISNHLYFYWYRQILGQKVEFLVSFYNNEISEKSEIFDDQFSVERPDGSNFTLKIRSTKLEDSAMYFCANSGQGTGDTEAFFGQGTRLTVV.

This clonotype occurred a few times. The chain combines TRBV4-1 with TRBJ2-7; possibly TRBD1 or TRBD2 for D (5 bases each). The germline V and J ends were trimmed by 0 bases and 2 bases, with 17 bases remaining between them. The CDR3 contains 17 residues. CDR1 is MGHRA, CDR2 YSYEKL, per germline. DNA of the CDR3: TGCGCCAGCAGCCAAGATCGGGGCGGACCCCCTCCCTACGAGCAGTACTTC. Its translation is CASSQDRGGPPPYEQYF.

This clonotype has a count of ten or more. V usage is TRBV3-1 and J usage is TRBJ2-2, with D unresolved. V was shortened by 10 bases and J by 0 bases, with 12 bases between the two germline ends. CDR3 length: 14 amino acids. Germline CDR1 and CDR2: LGHDT and YNNKEL (reference sequence). The CDR3 nucleotides read TGTGCCACCCGATGGAGCACGAACACCGGGGAGCTGTTTTTT. Its translation is CATRWSTNTGELFF. Full variable domain (outside the CDR3, taken from reference TRBV3-1 and TRBJ2-2): DTAVSQTPKYLVTQMGNDKSIKCEQNLGHDTMYWYKQDSKKFLKIMFSYNNKELIINETVPNRFSPKSPDKAHLNLHINSLELGDSAVYFCATRWSTNTGELFFGEGSRLTVL.

This clonotype was recorded many times. This sequence joins TRBV21-1 and TRBJ2-4; the DNA was not used to check the table's D call, TRBD2. TRBV21-1 is shown as a pseudogene. The CDR3 contains 9 residues. The CDR3 region is CASSKGTSF. The CDR3 DNA reads as TGTGCCAGCAGCAAGGGGACTAGCTTC.

This clonotype was found many times. The CDR3 nucleotides read TGTGCCAGCAGCCCTGAGTTCTACGAGCAGTACTTC. It encodes CASSPEFYEQYF. This rearrangement joins TRBV6-5 to TRBJ2-7; no clear D. The CDR3 length is 12 residues. V lost 6 bases to trimming and J lost 3 bases, with 9 bases between them. From germline, CDR1 is MNHEY and CDR2 SVGAGI.